The clone carrying this T cell receptor (beta chain) was recorded at least ten times. These data belong to a study of T cell repertoires in cytomegalovirus infection. TCRdb itself ran the reads through MiXCR, one entry per CDR3 protein. The sample consists of over 300,000 distinct CDR3 sequences, 8% to 10% of them appearing once. This TCR derives from a human donor in good health (CMV status not recorded). Some clones in this sample may be carry-over from other donors' samples. Sequenced sample: PBMCs.

The CDR3, as DNA: TGCGCCAGCAGCTTGGCCGGAGGGTTTACAGATACGCAGTATTTT. Amino acids: CASSLAGGFTDTQYF. The chain uses TRBV5-1 and TRBJ2-3; D is possibly TRBD2 (6 bases). This CDR3 contains 15 residues. V shed 0 bases and J shed 3 bases, with 11 bases lying between them. Looked up from germline, CDR1 is SGHRS and CDR2 is YFSETQ.